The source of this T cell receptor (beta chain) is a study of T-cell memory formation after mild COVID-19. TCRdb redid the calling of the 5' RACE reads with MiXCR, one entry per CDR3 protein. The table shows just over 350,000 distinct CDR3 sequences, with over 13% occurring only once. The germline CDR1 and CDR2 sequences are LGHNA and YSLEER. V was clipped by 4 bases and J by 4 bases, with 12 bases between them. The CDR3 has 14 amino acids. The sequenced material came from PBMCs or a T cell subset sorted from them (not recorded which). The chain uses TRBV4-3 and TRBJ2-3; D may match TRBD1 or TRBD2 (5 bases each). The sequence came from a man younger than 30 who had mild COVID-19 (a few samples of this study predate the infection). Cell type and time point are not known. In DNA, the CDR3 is TGCGCCAGCAGCCGAGATCCGGGGCCAGATACGCAGTATTTT. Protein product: CASSRDPGPDTQYF.